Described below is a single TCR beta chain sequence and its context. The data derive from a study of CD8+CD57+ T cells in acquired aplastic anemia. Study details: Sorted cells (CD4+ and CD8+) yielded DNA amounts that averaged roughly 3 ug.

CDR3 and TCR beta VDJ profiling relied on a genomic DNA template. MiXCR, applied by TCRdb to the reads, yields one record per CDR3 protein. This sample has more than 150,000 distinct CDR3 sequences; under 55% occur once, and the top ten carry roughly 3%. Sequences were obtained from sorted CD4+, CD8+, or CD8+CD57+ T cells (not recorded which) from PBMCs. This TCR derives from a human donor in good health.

CDR3 loop: CSASSPGLGAYGYTF. DNA of the CDR3: TGCAGTGCTAGTTCCCCCGGCTTGGGAGCGTATGGCTACACCTTC. The J gene is TRBJ1-2, the V gene TRBV20-1, with D unclear. The CDR3 has 15 residues. Between the trimmed V and J ends, which lost 3 bases and 5 bases, there was a span of 19 bases. Germline V lookup: CDR1 DFQATT, CDR2 SNEGSKA (reference sequence).